This TCR beta chain was documented in a study of radiotherapy plus CTLA-4 blockade in lung cancer. Sequenced by immunoSEQ multiplex PCR; TCRdb stores in-frame clones only, minus some. The repertoire holds 35,000 to 45,000 clones, with 65% to 70% as singletons. Ipilimumab CTLA-4 blockade and focal radiation were given to patients with chemo-refractory metastatic non-small-cell lung cancer. Regarding this clone: Its antigen is undetermined.

Regarding the study as a whole: In blood, early T cell clone dynamics reportedly predicted response best, together with interferon-beta. TCR clones originating in tumors grew in number in blood after radiotherapy plus ipilimumab.

Trimming stripped 4 bases from V and 4 bases from J, with 25 bases between. CDR1 SGHDN and CDR2 FVKESK come from the germline V gene. The CDR3 is made up of 18 amino acids. The receptor comes from a human donor with non-small cell lung cancer who had a partial response to radiotherapy plus ipilimumab. The specimen comprised peripheral blood, sampled from a patient treated with radiotherapy plus ipilimumab. The gene calls are TRBV14 and TRBJ1-2; no definite D call. Here the CDR3 reads CASSPKRAGAGTPYGYTF. CDR3 DNA: TGTGCCAGCAGCCCAAAGAGAGCGGGAGCGGGTACCCCCTATGGCTACACCTTC.